The clone carrying this T cell receptor beta chain was recorded a few times. Its specificity is not known. Measured with immunoSEQ multiplex PCR; TCRdb has only the in-frame clones, and not every one. The sample shows 4,500 to 5,000 clones, around 70% of them seen only once. The sample is drawn from a study of CD8 T cell repertoires and HIV-1 epitope variants. Study background: Separate from the cultures, 1M uncultured T cells served as baseline.

This CDR3 comprises 17 residues. Germline loops: CDR1 MNHEY, CDR2 SMNVEV (reference sequence). The V segment lost 5 bases and the J segment 0 bases; nucleotides outside the gene matches: 8. The chain recombines TRBV27 with TRBJ2-1; TRBD2 aligns across 9 bases. The sample was cultured CD8+ T cells derived from PBMCs. The clonotype originates from a male donor with HIV. The CDR3 spells CASSPTTSGYSYNEQFF. The DNA of the CDR3 is TGTGCCAGCAGTCCTACGACTAGCGGCTACTCCTACAATGAGCAGTTCTTC.